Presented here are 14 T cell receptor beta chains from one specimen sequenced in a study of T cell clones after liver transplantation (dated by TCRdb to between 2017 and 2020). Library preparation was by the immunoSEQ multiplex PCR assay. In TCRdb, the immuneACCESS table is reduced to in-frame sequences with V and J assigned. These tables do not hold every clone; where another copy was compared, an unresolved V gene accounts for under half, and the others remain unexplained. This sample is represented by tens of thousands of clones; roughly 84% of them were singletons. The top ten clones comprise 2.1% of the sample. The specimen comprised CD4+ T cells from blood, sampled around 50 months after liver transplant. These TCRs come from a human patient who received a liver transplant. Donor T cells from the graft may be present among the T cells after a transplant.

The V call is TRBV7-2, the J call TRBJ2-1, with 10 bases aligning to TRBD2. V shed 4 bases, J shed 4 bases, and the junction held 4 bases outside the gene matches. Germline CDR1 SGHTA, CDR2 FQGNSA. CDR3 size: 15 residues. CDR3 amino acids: CASSSERGGYNEQFF. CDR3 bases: TGTGCCAGCAGCTCCGAGCGGGGGGGGTACAATGAGCAGTTCTTC.

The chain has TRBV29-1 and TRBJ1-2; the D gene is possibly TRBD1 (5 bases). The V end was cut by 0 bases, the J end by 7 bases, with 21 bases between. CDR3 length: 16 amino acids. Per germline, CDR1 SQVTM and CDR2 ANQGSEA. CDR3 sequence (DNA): TGCAGCGTTGAAGACAGGACGGGGGGTGGCTTTTTTGGCTACACCTTC. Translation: CSVEDRTGGGFFGYTF. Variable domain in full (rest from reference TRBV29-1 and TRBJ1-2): SAVISQKPSRDICQRGTSLTIQCQVDSQVTMMFWYRQQPGQSLTLIATANQGSEATYESGFVIDKFPISRPNLTFSTLTVSNMSPEDSSIYLCSVEDRTGGGFFGYTFGSGTRLTVV.

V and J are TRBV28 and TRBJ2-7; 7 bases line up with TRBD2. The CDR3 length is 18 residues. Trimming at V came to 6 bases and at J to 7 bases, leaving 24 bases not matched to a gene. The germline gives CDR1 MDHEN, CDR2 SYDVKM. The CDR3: CASRTRRGQAGWGREQYF. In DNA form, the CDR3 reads TGTGCCAGCAGGACGAGGAGAGGACAAGCGGGATGGGGTCGGGAGCAGTACTTC.

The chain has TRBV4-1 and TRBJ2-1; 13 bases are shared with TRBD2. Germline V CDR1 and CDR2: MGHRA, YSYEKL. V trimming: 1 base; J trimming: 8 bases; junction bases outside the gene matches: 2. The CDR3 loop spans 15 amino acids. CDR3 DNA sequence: TGCGCCAGCAGCCAAGTAACTAGCGGGAGGGATGAGCAGTTCTTC. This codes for CASSQVTSGRDEQFF.

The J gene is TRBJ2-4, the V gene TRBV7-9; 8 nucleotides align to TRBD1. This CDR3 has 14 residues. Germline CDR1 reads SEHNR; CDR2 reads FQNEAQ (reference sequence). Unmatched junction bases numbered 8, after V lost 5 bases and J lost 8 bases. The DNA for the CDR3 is TGTGCCAGCAGCACCTCGACAGGGGTGGACATTCAGTACTTC. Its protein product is CASSTSTGVDIQYF.

Here the CDR3 reads CASRLEGGPDGELFF. The CDR3 bases are TGTGCCAGCCGCTTAGAGGGAGGGCCGGACGGGGAGCTGTTTTTT. V gene TRBV2 combines with J gene TRBJ2-2; 7 bases are a match to TRBD2. This CDR3 is built from 15 residues. V dropped 8 bases and J dropped 7; count of bases not matched to a gene: 13. Per germline, CDR1 SNHLY and CDR2 FYNNEI.

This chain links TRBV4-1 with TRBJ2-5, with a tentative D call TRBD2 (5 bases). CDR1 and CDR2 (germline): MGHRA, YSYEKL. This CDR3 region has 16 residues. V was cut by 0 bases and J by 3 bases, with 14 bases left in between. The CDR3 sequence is CASSQEEFAGEETQYF. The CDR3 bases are TGCGCCAGCAGCCAAGAGGAGTTCGCGGGTGAAGAGACCCAGTACTTC.

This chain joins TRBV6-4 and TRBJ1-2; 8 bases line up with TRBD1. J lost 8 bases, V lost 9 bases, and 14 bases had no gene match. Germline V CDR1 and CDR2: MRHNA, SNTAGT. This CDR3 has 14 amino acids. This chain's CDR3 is CASQPFGYRGGYTF. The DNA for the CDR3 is TGTGCCAGTCAACCGTTTGGCTACAGGGGGGGCTACACCTTC.

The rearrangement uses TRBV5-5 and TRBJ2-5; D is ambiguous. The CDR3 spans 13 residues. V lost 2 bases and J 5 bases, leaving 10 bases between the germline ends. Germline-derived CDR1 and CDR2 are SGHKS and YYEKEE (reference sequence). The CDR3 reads CASSFLPEETQYF. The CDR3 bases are TGTGCCAGCAGCTTCCTCCCCGAGGAGACCCAGTACTTC.

The CDR3 sequence: CASSLQGREANYGYTF. CDR3 in DNA: TGTGCCAGCAGCTTGCAGGGGAGGGAAGCTAACTATGGCTACACCTTC. The chain employs TRBV5-4 and TRBJ1-2; the D gene is possibly TRBD1 (6 bases). The CDR3 runs to 16 residues. V was cut by 1 base and J by 0 bases, with 13 bases left in between. Germline V CDR1 and CDR2: SGHNT, YYREEE (reference sequence).

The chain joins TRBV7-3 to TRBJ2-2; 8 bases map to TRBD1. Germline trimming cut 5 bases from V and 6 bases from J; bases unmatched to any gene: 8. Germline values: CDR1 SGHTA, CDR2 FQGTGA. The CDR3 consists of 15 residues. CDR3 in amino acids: CASSPRQGSAGELFF. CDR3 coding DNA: TGTGCCAGCAGCCCAAGACAGGGGTCGGCCGGGGAGCTGTTTTTT.

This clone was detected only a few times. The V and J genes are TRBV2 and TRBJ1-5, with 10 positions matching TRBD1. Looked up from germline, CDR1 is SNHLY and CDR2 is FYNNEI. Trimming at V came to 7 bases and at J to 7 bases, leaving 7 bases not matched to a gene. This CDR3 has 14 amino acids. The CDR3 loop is CASNRQGAGQPQHF. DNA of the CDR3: TGTGCCAGCAACCGACAGGGGGCCGGACAGCCCCAGCATTTT.

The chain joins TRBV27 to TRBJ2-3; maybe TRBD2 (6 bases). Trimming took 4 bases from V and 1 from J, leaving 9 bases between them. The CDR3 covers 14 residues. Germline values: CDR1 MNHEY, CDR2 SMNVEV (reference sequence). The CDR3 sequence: CASSWRGGTDTQYF. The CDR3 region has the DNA TGTGCCAGCAGTTGGAGGGGTGGCACAGATACGCAGTATTTT.

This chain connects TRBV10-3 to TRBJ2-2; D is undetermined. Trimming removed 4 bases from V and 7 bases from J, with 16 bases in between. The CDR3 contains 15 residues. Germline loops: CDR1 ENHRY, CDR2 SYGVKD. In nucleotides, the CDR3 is TGTGCCATCAGTGTCAGGCGTGAGTCGGGCGGGGAGCTGTTTTTT. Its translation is CAISVRRESGGELFF.